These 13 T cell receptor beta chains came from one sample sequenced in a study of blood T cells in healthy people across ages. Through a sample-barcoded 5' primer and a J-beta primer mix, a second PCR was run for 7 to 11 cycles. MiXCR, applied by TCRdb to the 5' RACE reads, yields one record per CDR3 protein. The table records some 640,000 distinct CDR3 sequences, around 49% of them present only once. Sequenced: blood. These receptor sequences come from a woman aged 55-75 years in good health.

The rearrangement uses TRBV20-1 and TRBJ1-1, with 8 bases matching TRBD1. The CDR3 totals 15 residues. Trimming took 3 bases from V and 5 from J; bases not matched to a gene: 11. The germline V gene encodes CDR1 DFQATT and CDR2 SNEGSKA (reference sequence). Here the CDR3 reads CSARDRVIGWTEAFF. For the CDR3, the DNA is TGCAGTGCTAGGGACAGGGTAATCGGATGGACTGAAGCTTTCTTT.

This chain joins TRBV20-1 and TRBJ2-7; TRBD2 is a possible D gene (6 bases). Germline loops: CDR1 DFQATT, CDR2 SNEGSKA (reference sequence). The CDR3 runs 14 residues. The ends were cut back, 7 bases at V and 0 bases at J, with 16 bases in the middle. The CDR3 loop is CSVVVLASSYEQYF. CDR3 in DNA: TGCAGTGTGGTGGTACTAGCCAGCTCCTACGAGCAGTACTTC.

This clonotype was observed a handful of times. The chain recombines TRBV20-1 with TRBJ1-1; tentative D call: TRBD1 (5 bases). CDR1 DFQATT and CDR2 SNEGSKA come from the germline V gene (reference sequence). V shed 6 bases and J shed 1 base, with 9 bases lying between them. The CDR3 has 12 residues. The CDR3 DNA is TGCAGTGCGAAGGGACCGAACACTGAAGCTTTCTTT. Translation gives CSAKGPNTEAFF.

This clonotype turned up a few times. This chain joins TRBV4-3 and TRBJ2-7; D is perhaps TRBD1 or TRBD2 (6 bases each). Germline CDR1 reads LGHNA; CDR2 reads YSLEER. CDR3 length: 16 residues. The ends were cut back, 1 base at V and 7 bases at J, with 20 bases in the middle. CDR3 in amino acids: CASSQGSGAPWGEQYF. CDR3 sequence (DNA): TGCGCCAGCAGCCAAGGGTCGGGGGCGCCCTGGGGAGAGCAGTACTTC.

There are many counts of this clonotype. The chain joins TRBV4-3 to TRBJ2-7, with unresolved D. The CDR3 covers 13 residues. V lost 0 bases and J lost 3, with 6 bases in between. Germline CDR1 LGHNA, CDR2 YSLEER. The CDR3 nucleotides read TGCGCCAGCAGCCAAGATAGGAACTACGAGCAGTACTTC. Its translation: CASSQDRNYEQYF.

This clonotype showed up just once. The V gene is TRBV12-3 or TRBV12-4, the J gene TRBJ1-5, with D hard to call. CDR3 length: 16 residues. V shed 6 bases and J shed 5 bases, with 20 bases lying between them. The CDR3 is CASSPGSHLEDQPQHF. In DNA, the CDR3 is TGTGCCAGCAGCCCGGGGAGCCACTTAGAAGATCAGCCCCAGCATTTT.

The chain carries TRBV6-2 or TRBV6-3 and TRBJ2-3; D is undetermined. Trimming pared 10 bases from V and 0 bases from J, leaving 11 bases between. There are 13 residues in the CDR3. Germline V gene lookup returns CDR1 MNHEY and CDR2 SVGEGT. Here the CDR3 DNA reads TGTGCCACACGAAAAATGAGCACAGATACGCAGTATTTT. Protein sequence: CATRKMSTDTQYF.

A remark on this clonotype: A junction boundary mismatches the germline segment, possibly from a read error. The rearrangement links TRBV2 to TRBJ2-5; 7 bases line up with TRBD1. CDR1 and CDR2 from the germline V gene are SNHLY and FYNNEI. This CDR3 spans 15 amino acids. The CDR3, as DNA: TGTGCCAGCAGGGAAGAAGGGGGCTGGGAAGAGACCCAGTACTTC. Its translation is CASREEGGWEETQYF.

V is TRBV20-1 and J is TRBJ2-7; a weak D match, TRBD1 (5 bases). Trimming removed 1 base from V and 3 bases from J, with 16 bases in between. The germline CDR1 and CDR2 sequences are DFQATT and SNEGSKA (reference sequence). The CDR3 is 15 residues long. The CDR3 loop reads CSARVVATVDYEQYF. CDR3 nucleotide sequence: TGCAGTGCTAGAGTGGTGGCGACAGTGGACTACGAGCAGTACTTC.

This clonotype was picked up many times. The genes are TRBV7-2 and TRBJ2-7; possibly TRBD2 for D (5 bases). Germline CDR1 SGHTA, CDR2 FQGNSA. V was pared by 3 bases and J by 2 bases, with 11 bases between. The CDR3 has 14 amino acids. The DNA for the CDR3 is TGTGCCAGCAGCTTGGGCCAGACTACCTACGAGCAGTACTTC. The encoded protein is CASSLGQTTYEQYF.

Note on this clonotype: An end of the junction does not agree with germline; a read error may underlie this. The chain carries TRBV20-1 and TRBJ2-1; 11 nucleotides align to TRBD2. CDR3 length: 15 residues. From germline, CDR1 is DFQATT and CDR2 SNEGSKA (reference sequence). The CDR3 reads CSASSASGRYNERFF. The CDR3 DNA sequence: TGCAGTGCTAGTTCGGCTAGCGGGAGGTACAATGAGCGGTTCTTC.

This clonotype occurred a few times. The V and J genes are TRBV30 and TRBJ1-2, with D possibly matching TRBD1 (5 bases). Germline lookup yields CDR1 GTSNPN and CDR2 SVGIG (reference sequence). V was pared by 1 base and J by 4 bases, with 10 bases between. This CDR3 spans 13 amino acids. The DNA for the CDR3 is TGTGCCTGGAGTGCGACAGTTAGCTATGGCTACACCTTC. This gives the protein CAWSATVSYGYTF.

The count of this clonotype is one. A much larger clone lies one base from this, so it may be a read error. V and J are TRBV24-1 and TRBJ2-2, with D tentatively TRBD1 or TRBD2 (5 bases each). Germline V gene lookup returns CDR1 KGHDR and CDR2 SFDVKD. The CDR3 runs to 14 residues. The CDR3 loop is CAISDVGDAGELFF. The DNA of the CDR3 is TGTGCCATCAGTGATGTAGGGGACGCCGGGGAGCTGTTTTTT.